Detailed here is one T cell receptor beta chain. No cognate antigen has been identified for it. Base-call qualities are not available, and no considerably larger clone is one nucleotide away. Collaborating institutions collected whole blood in K2EDTA tubes following their own protocols. Collaborator samples were shipped for TCRbeta analysis as frozen whole blood, isolated PBMCs, or DNA extracted from either sample type. Reading the germline V gene gives CDR1 ENHRY and CDR2 SYGVKD. The germline V and J ends show losses of 0 bases and 6 bases respectively, and no gene match explains 6 bases of the junction. The CDR3 measures 15 amino acids from cysteine to phenylalanine. Of the read, only the CDR3 DNA is kept; its 45 bases are in frame from base 1. The record originates from a study of blood T cell repertoires in COVID-19 (dated by TCRdb to 2018 to 2020). Background for the entire study: Samples from collaborators originated in the United States, Italy and Spain and spanned both the acute and convalescent phases of COVID-19. A freely available public database, intended as a resource for researchers studying the immune response to SARS-CoV-2, is where the repertoires were released. Samples were obtained from the ongoing ImmuneRACE study (first 160 participants) and from about 1,300 subjects provided by 6 global collaborators. Nearly every sample came with metadata listing a de-identified subject ID, COVID-19 status, age in years and sex. Subjects who had been exposed to COVID-19, were actively infected with it, or had recovered from it provided the deeply sampled blood TCRbeta repertoires that made up the dataset. Where available, HLA class I and class II types were taken from metadata supplied by the sample provider and were not determined by assay-based typing. The material from the prospective study consisted of cDNA or gDNA derived from T cells, B-cell-depleted T cells, or PBMCs. Broad study findings and their caveats: The quantity of clinical and demographic metadata differed by source and by participant and was supplied without curation.

TCRbeta CDR3 regions were amplified from genomic DNA using the immunoSEQ Assay, a bias-controlled multiplex PCR. The study's processing was this. Nucleated cell counts per sample were estimated from amplification of reference gene primers within the assay. Sequence reads were collapsed and filtered to measure the absolute abundance of every unique TCRbeta CDR3 rearrangement. For each sample, productive Simpson clonality was calculated by taking the square root of Simpson's diversity index across productive rearrangements. In its TCRdb copy, this immuneACCESS table keeps in-frame sequences only and misses some clones. Where compared with another copy, unresolved V genes explain less than half of these, and the others have no known cause. V, J and clone size are those of that table, while D and trimming were read from the DNA. The sample table contains 90,000 to 120,000 clones; only one count was recorded for about 80% of them. The ten largest clonotypes hold about 4.5% of the sample.

The sequencing input was peripheral blood. This TCR came from a man between 65 and 85 years old with acute or convalescent COVID-19. In this chain, TRBV10-3 is recombined with TRBJ1-2, and 8 junctional nucleotides match TRBD1. The CDR3 protein: CAISESEDRVNGYTF. The sequenced DNA: TGTGCCATCAGTGAGTCGGAGGACAGGGTAAATGGCTACACCTTC.